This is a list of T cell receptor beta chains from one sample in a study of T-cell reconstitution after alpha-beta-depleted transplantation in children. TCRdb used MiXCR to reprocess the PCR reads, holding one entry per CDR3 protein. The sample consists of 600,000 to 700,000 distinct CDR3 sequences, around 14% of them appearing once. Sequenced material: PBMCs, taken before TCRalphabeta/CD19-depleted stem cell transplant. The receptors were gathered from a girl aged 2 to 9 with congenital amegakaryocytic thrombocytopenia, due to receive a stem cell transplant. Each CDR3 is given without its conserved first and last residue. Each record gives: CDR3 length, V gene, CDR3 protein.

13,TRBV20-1,SAPPFAGGQETQY
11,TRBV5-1,ASSAGTDYGYT
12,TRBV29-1,SVEGGSTYNEQF
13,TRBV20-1,SAKLPGPQGETQY
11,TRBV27,ASSLWGTGEQY
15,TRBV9,ASSPQVVLTNTGELF
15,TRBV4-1,ASSQARGRAVADTQY
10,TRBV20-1,SAKGGNQPQH
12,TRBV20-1,SARVARSSYEQY
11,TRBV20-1,SATSGYFDTQY
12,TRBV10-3,AISEDRVRDEQY
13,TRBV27,ASSFSTGGGSPLH
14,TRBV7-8,ASSLGPSGRVGEQF